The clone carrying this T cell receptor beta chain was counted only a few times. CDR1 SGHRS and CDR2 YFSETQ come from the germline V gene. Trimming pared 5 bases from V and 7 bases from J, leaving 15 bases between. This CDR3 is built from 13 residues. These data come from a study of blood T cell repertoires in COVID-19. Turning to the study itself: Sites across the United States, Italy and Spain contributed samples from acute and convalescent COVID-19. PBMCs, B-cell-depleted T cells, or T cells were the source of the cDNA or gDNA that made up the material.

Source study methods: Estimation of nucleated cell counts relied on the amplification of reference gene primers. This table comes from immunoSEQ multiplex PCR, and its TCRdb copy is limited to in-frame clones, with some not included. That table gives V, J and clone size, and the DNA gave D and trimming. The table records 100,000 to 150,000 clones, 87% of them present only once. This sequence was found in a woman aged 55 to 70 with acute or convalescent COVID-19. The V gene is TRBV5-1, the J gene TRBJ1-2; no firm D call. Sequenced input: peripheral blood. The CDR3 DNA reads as TGCGCCAGCAGGGAAACAACGGACTCTGGCTACACCTTC. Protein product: CASRETTDSGYTF.